This TCR beta chain was sequenced for a study of blood T cell repertoires in COVID-19. About the research overall: COVID-19 samples collected from the United States, Italy and Spain covered acute and convalescent phases.

This CDR3 has 13 amino acids. The germline V gene has CDR1 SQVTM and CDR2 ANQGSEA. Details on this clone: A read error may produce the germline difference seen at one junction end.

How the authors handled the data: Amplification of reference gene primers provided the estimated nucleated cell counts. Clones were sequenced by immunoSEQ multiplex PCR, and TCRdb holds only the in-frame ones, with some missing. That table supplies the V and J calls and clone size; D and trimming were determined from the DNA. The sample lists 90,000 or so clones; 79% were seen once. The sample consisted of peripheral blood. The clonotype comes from a human donor in a cohort sampled during active COVID-19. The chain couples TRBV29-1 to TRBJ2-7, with TRBD2 as a possible D gene (6 bases). This chain's CDR3 is CSVEDPDTGSRDF. As DNA, the CDR3 is TGCAGCGTTGAAGACCCTGATACCGGGAGTAGGGACTTC.